Sequencing of this T cell receptor beta chain was carried out in a study of T cell changes during pregnancy in multiple sclerosis. The assay was immunoSEQ multiplex PCR, and TCRdb's table has in-frame clones only and misses some. The table lists about 77,000 clones, about nine tenths of them singletons. Germline trimming cut 5 bases from V and 5 bases from J; bases unmatched to any gene: 15. The CDR3 is made up of 17 amino acids. Germline V gene sequence: CDR1 SGHVS, CDR2 FNYEAQ. This specimen was peripheral blood, taken before pregnancy. The genes are TRBV7-6 and TRBJ1-1; TRBD1 matches 9 bases. The clonotype was recovered from a female donor with multiple sclerosis, enrolled in a pregnancy study. The CDR3 loop is CASSPGGQGRLGTEAFF. In nucleotides, the CDR3 is TGTGCCAGCAGCCCAGGGGGACAGGGTCGTCTAGGGACTGAAGCTTTCTTT.